This T cell receptor beta chain was captured in a study of T-cell memory formation after mild COVID-19. Overall study context: Largely, the TCR clusters proved donor specific.

Broader study findings: Shrinking CD4+ clones were chiefly CM and EM; CD8+ ones were chiefly EMRA. Certain responding clones were present in pre-infection memory, suggesting participation of cross-reactive memory.

The CDR3 covers 13 residues. Trimming stripped 8 bases from V and 2 bases from J, with 13 bases between. With respect to this clonotype: The antigen is unknown.

Employing constant-segment primers, 5'RACE generated TCR alpha and TCR beta cDNA libraries bearing sample barcodes and UMIs. TCRdb re-called the 5' RACE reads with MiXCR, one entry per CDR3 protein. The sample includes tens of thousands of distinct CDR3 sequences, about 15% seen only once; the top ten take around 31%. V gene TRBV12-3 or TRBV12-4 combines with J gene TRBJ2-7; D might be TRBD2 (6 bases). Material for sequencing was PBMCs or a T cell subset sorted from them (not recorded which). The TCR originated in an adult woman who had mild COVID-19 (a few samples of this study predate the infection). Cell type and time point are not known. The CDR3: CASSVSGPYEQYF. CDR3 sequence (DNA): TGTGCCAGCTCCGTTAGCGGACCCTACGAGCAGTACTTC.